This passage covers 29 T cell receptor beta chains from one sample sequenced in a study of vaccination and CD4 T cells after COVID-19 (dated by TCRdb to the early 2020s). What this sample's treatment or condition label stands for: roughly 10-day PBMC culture with coronavirus spike peptide pools or control peptides (ViraFEST assay). Their antigens are not known. The method was PCR. Sequencing took place on an Illumina iSeq 100. At the Johns Hopkins FTIC core, DNA from the cultured CD4+ T cells underwent TCR sequencing with the Oncomine TCR Beta short-read assay. TCRdb reprocessing: public reads trimmed at Q25 with fastp, clones called with MiXCR, in-frame beta chains kept. All rows with the same CDR3 protein become a single entry with the most common DNA and genes. This sample is represented by 10,000 or so distinct CDR3 sequences; roughly 54% of them were singletons. The ten largest clonotypes hold less than 30% of the sample.

The sample consisted of CD4+ T cells from blood, cultured in vitro. The receptors here all came from a human donor who had recovered from COVID-19.

The genes are TRBV20-1 and TRBJ1-6, with 7 bases lining up with TRBD1. Germline CDR1 reads DFQATT; CDR2 reads SNEGSKA (reference sequence). V lost 1 base and J lost 11; bases outside the gene matches: 8. The length of the CDR3 is 14 residues. The CDR3 here is CSARATAGGAPLHF. The DNA for the CDR3 is TGCAGTGCTAGAGCCACCGCAGGGGGAGCACCCCTCCACTTT.

This chain links TRBV7-9 with TRBJ2-3, with 7 bases fitting TRBD2. V dropped 5 bases and J dropped 10; count of bases not matched to a gene: 6. The CDR3 sequence is 12 residues long. The germline V gene has CDR1 SEHNR and CDR2 FQNEAQ (reference sequence). The CDR3 here is CASSPSGNAQYF. The CDR3 DNA sequence: TGTGCCAGCAGCCCGAGCGGGAATGCGCAGTATTTT.

This clonotype has a handful of counts. This chain connects TRBV20-1 to TRBJ2-7, with 8 bases fitting TRBD2. Looked up from germline, CDR1 is DFQATT and CDR2 is SNEGSKA (reference sequence). Trimming at V came to 2 bases and at J to 5 bases, leaving 8 bases not matched to a gene. CDR3 length: 14 residues. CDR3 region: CSARFRTSTHEQYF. In nucleotides, the CDR3 is TGCAGTGCTAGATTTCGGACTAGCACCCACGAGCAGTACTTC.

This chain uses TRBV9 with TRBJ2-7; 11 positions match TRBD2. Germline lookup yields CDR1 SGDLS and CDR2 YYNGEE. This CDR3 spans 14 amino acids. V dropped 6 bases and J dropped 6; count of bases not matched to a gene: 8. The CDR3 coding sequence is TGTGCCAGCACCAAAGGGACTAGCGGTGGCGAGCAGTACTTC. It translates to CASTKGTSGGEQYF.

A few counts support this clonotype. V usage is TRBV7-8 and J usage is TRBJ1-2; weak D call: TRBD1 (5 bases). The CDR3 length is 14 residues. Germline V gives CDR1 SGHVS, CDR2 FQNEAQ. V was clipped by 5 bases and J by 1 base, with 11 bases between them. The DNA for the CDR3 is TGTGCCAGCAGCCCCGGGACTCTTAACTATGGCTACACCTTC. Its protein product is CASSPGTLNYGYTF. Combining the CDR3 with reference TRBV7-8 and TRBJ1-2 gives the whole variable domain GAGVSQSPRYKVAKRGQDVALRCDPISGHVSLFWYQQALGQGPEFLTYFQNEAQLDKSGLPSDRFFAERPEGSVSTLKIQRTQQEDSAVYLCASSPGTLNYGYTFGSGTRLTVV.

In the case of this clonotype: An end of the junction differs from the germline gene, which may be a read error. The V and J genes are TRBV7-7 and TRBJ2-6; D unclear. Looked up from germline, CDR1 is SSHAT and CDR2 is FNYEAQ (reference sequence). This CDR3 is 15 amino acids long. CDR3 amino acids: CASSLASSGANVLTF. The CDR3, as DNA: TGTGCTAGCAGTCTTGCGAGCTCTGGGGCCAACGTCCTGACTTTC.

This clonotype was seen more than once but under ten times. The gene calls are TRBV11-3 and TRBJ2-5; 7 bases are shared with TRBD2. The V segment lost 7 bases and the J segment 4 bases; nucleotides outside the gene matches: 9. This CDR3 comprises 14 residues. CDR1 is SGHNT and CDR2 is YENEEA in the germline V gene. In DNA, the CDR3 is TGTGCCAGCACCCCGGGACTAAATTCAGAGACCCAGTACTTC. Its protein is CASTPGLNSETQYF. The full variable domain, in which reference TRBV11-3 and TRBJ2-5 provide the parts outside the CDR3, is EAGVVQSPRYKIIEKKQPVAFWCNPISGHNTLYWYLQNLGQGPELLIRYENEEAVDDSQLPKDRFSAERLKGVDSTLKIQPAELGDSAVYLCASTPGLNSETQYFGPGTRLLVL.

This chain links TRBV19 with TRBJ1-4, with unresolved D. V lost 5 bases to trimming and J lost 0 bases, with 4 bases between them. In germline, CDR1 is LNHDA, CDR2 SQIVND (reference sequence). This CDR3 has 13 residues. The CDR3 region is CASSQATNEKLFF. CDR3 coding DNA: TGTGCCAGTAGTCAAGCAACTAATGAAAAACTGTTTTTT.

V usage is TRBV9 and J usage is TRBJ1-2; possible D gene TRBD1, 6 bases. V shed 3 bases and J shed 7 bases, with 10 bases lying between them. Germline-derived CDR1 and CDR2 are SGDLS and YYNGEE. CDR3 length: 12 residues. CDR3 in DNA: TGTGCCAGCAGCGGGACAGTATTTGGCTACACCTTC. Translating gives CASSGTVFGYTF.

The chain links TRBV2 to TRBJ1-1, with D maybe TRBD1 (5 bases). The V and J ends lost 7 bases and 4 bases respectively, with 19 bases between them. The CDR3 contains 15 residues. CDR1 SNHLY and CDR2 FYNNEI come from the germline V gene. CDR3 region: CASTPIIWGGTEAFF. For the CDR3, the DNA is TGTGCCAGCACCCCTATTATCTGGGGGGGCACTGAAGCTTTCTTT.

The chain joins TRBV27 to TRBJ2-1, with TRBD2 as a possible D gene (5 bases). From germline, CDR1 is MNHEY and CDR2 SMNVEV (reference sequence). V was cut by 7 bases and J by 2 bases, with 12 bases left in between. This CDR3 region has 14 residues. CDR3 sequence reads: CASNSRRTYNEQFF. The CDR3 coding sequence is TGTGCCAGCAACTCAAGGAGGACCTACAATGAGCAGTTCTTC.

The chain combines TRBV12-3 or TRBV12-4 with TRBJ1-2; TRBD1 matches 8 bases. The CDR3 consists of 12 residues. Trimming removed 8 bases from V and 6 bases from J; junction bases left unmatched: 5. CDR3 residues: CASDGQGHGYTF. In DNA form, the CDR3 reads TGTGCCAGCGATGGACAGGGCCATGGCTACACCTTC.

J is TRBJ1-1 and V is TRBV14; D not resolved. CDR1 and CDR2 from the germline V gene are SGHDN and FVKESK. The V and J ends lost 4 bases and 2 bases respectively, with 8 bases between them. The CDR3 is made up of 13 amino acids. CDR3 DNA: TGTGCCAGCAGCCGCTTGGGTAACACTGAAGCTTTCTTT. Translated, it gives CASSRLGNTEAFF. Full variable domain (outside the CDR3, taken from reference TRBV14 and TRBJ1-1): EAGVTQFPSHSVIEKGQTVTLRCDPISGHDNLYWYRRVMGKEIKFLLHFVKESKQDESGMPNNRFLAERTGGTYSTLKVQPAELEDSGVYFCASSRLGNTEAFFGQGTRLTVV.

This clonotype was observed a few times. The chain has TRBV7-2 and TRBJ2-7; TRBD1 aligns across 11 bases. The junction had 1 base not matched to a gene; V was cut back by 4 bases and J by 2 bases. The length of the CDR3 is 14 residues. Per germline, CDR1 SGHTA and CDR2 FQGNSA. DNA of the CDR3: TGTGCCAGCAGCTCGGGACAGGGGGCCTACGAGCAGTACTTC. Protein product: CASSSGQGAYEQYF.

The chain employs TRBV5-4 and TRBJ2-7; 7 bases fit TRBD1. CDR1 is SGHNT, CDR2 YYREEE, per germline (reference sequence). There are 15 residues in the CDR3. V was pared by 3 bases and J by 0 bases, with 6 bases of the junction left unmatched. CDR3 sequence reads: CASSYRDRVSYEQYF. In DNA form, the CDR3 reads TGTGCCAGCAGCTACCGGGACAGAGTCTCCTACGAGCAGTACTTC.

The V gene is TRBV7-8, the J gene TRBJ1-4, with 7 positions matching TRBD1. Germline CDR1 and CDR2: SGHVS and FQNEAQ. Unmatched junction bases numbered 9, after V lost 5 bases and J lost 6 bases. The length of the CDR3 is 15 residues. Here the CDR3 reads CASSPSDRAHEKLFF. CDR3 sequence (DNA): TGTGCCAGCAGCCCTTCAGACAGGGCTCATGAAAAACTGTTTTTT.

This clonotype was counted only a few times. The J gene is TRBJ2-3, the V gene TRBV6-1; D unclear. This CDR3 has 14 residues. Germline lookup yields CDR1 MNHNS and CDR2 SASEGT. Trimming left V 6 bases short and J 2 bases short, with 12 bases between. The CDR3 loop is CASSFPANTDTQYF. The DNA for the CDR3 is TGTGCCAGCAGCTTTCCGGCGAACACAGATACGCAGTATTTT.

The rearrangement links TRBV7-2 to TRBJ2-1; D not certain. The germline CDR1 and CDR2 sequences are SGHTA and FQGNSA. Trimming removed 1 base at V and 10 bases at J, with 8 bases between. CDR3 length equals 12 residues. This chain's CDR3 is CASSLVLGEQFF. Written as DNA, the CDR3 is TGTGCCAGCAGCTTAGTGCTCGGCGAGCAGTTCTTC.

This clonotype has just a few counts. J is TRBJ2-1 and V is TRBV27, with 8 bases identical to TRBD2. V shed 5 bases and J 5 bases; nucleotides not matched to a gene: 5. The CDR3 spans 14 residues. The germline V gene has CDR1 MNHEY and CDR2 SMNVEV (reference sequence). CDR3: CASSPWTSNNEQFF. The CDR3, as DNA: TGTGCCAGCAGTCCCTGGACTAGCAACAATGAGCAGTTCTTC.

The V gene is TRBV10-3, the J gene TRBJ1-5, with a weak D call TRBD1 (5 bases). The CDR3 spans 14 residues. Trimming stripped 4 bases from V and 6 bases from J, with 13 bases between. Germline CDR1 reads ENHRY; CDR2 reads SYGVKD. CDR3 DNA: TGTGCCATCAGTGCTGTGGGGGAACGTCAGCCCCAGCATTTT. Translating gives CAISAVGERQPQHF.

CDR3 coding DNA: TGTGCCAGCAGTTTGAGAGTTTACAGGGAAATGGGGCAGCCCCAGCATTTT. This codes for CASSLRVYREMGQPQHF. The chain couples TRBV28 to TRBJ1-5, with D maybe TRBD1 (6 bases). The CDR3 covers 17 residues. Deletions cut 3 bases from V and 7 bases from J, with 22 bases between. CDR1 is MDHEN and CDR2 is SYDVKM in the germline V gene.

The chain combines TRBV12-3 or TRBV12-4 with TRBJ1-6, with D unresolved. The ends were cut back, 6 bases at V and 4 bases at J, with 10 bases in the middle. CDR3 size: 14 residues. The CDR3 sequence: CASRKREYNSPLHF. CDR3 DNA: TGTGCCAGCAGGAAGCGGGAGTATAATTCACCCCTCCACTTT.

The rearrangement joins TRBV24-1 to TRBJ2-1; D gene uncertain. V was shortened by 3 bases and J by 1 base, with 9 bases between the two germline ends. The CDR3 is 15 amino acids. Per the germline V gene, CDR1 is KGHDR and CDR2 is SFDVKD. The CDR3 bases are TGTGCCACCAGTGATACCCCCTGGTCCTACAATGAGCAGTTCTTC. Its protein product is CATSDTPWSYNEQFF.

This clonotype came up once. This chain connects TRBV28 to TRBJ2-2, with a possible D match to TRBD1 (6 bases). Germline-derived CDR1 and CDR2 are MDHEN and SYDVKM. V was cut by 10 bases and J by 9 bases, with 15 bases left in between. This CDR3 has 12 amino acids. CDR3 in amino acids: CATHYGGRELFF. The CDR3 region has the DNA TGTGCCACCCACTATGGGGGCCGGGAGCTGTTTTTT. Together with reference TRBV28 and TRBJ2-2, the CDR3 gives the full variable domain: DVKVTQSSRYLVKRTGEKVFLECVQDMDHENMFWYRQDPGLGLRLIYFSYDVKMKEKGDIPEGYSVSREKKERFSLILESASTNQTSMYLCATHYGGRELFFGEGSRLTVL.

Of note for this clonotype: The junction shows a germline mismatch at one end, possibly a read error. The rearrangement joins TRBV7-6 to TRBJ2-7; TRBD2 is a possible D gene (6 bases). The CDR3 is 12 residues long. Looked up from germline, CDR1 is SGHVS and CDR2 is FNYEAQ. In nucleotides, the CDR3 is TGTGCCAGCAGCCAAGGGCCGGAGGGTGCCGTATTC. This codes for CASSQGPEGAVF.

The chain is built from TRBV6-1 and TRBJ2-1; 7 nucleotides match TRBD1. The germline V gene encodes CDR1 MNHNS and CDR2 SASEGT. Trimming removed 6 bases from V and 1 base from J; junction bases left unmatched: 9. The CDR3 consists of 16 residues. The CDR3 bases are TGTGCCAGCAGCACGATCAGGGGGAGTTCCTACAATGAGCAGTTCTTC. This gives the protein CASSTIRGSSYNEQFF.

This clonotype has more than one count but fewer than ten. The gene calls are TRBV20-1 and TRBJ1-2; 9 bases fit TRBD1. The V and J ends lost 3 bases and 14 bases, in that order; junction bases with no gene match: 10. This CDR3 contains 12 residues. CDR1 is DFQATT, CDR2 SNEGSKA, per germline (reference sequence). The CDR3 region has the DNA TGCAGTGCTAGGGACAGGGGCCGCTGGGGGACCTTC. This gives the protein CSARDRGRWGTF.

The chain employs TRBV15 and TRBJ2-5; D is ambiguous. V was cut by 9 bases and J by 3 bases, with 14 bases left in between. Per the germline V gene, CDR1 is LNHNV and CDR2 is YYDKDF (reference sequence). The CDR3 consists of 13 residues. CDR3 sequence: CATQTRTKETQYF. In DNA, the CDR3 is TGTGCCACTCAGACACGGACCAAAGAGACCCAGTACTTC.

The chain couples TRBV14 to TRBJ2-2; 9 bases line up with TRBD1. Germline assignment: CDR1 SGHDN and CDR2 FVKESK. The CDR3 runs to 16 residues. The junction had 7 bases not matched to a gene; V was cut back by 5 bases and J by 3 bases. CDR3 protein: CASSLLGQGYTGELFF. The CDR3 region has the DNA TGTGCCAGCAGCTTACTGGGACAGGGATACACCGGGGAGCTGTTTTTT.